These 10 T cell receptor beta chains share one sample of origin, sequenced in a study of radiotherapy plus CTLA-4 blockade in lung cancer. Only in-frame clones appear in the TCRdb table, and some are missing; sequencing was by immunoSEQ multiplex PCR. This table has around 110,000 clones, more than 65% appearing once. The sequencing used peripheral blood, collected from a patient treated with radiotherapy plus ipilimumab. The receptors here all came from a human donor with non-small cell lung cancer that progressed on radiotherapy plus ipilimumab. Some clones in this sample may be carry-over from other donors' samples.

This clone was observed a few times. CDR3 in DNA: TGTGCCACCAGCCGACAGGGAGGGGATGGCTACACCTTC. Translation: CATSRQGGDGYTF. This chain links TRBV15 with TRBJ1-2, with 7 bases lining up with TRBD1. Germline values: CDR1 LNHNV, CDR2 YYDKDF (reference sequence). The CDR3 covers 13 residues. Trimming took 5 bases from V and 6 from J; bases not matched to a gene: 6.

CDR3 nucleotides: TGCGCCAGCAGCCAAGTGGGGACAGAGACTAACTATGGCTACACCTTC. It yields the protein CASSQVGTETNYGYTF. The rearrangement uses TRBV4-3 and TRBJ1-2, with 7 bases that match TRBD1. V dropped 1 base and J dropped 0; count of bases not matched to a gene: 5. This CDR3 has 16 amino acids. The germline CDR1 and CDR2 sequences are LGHNA and YSLEER.

The chain employs TRBV25-1 and TRBJ1-2; maybe TRBD1 (6 bases). Germline V gives CDR1 MGHDK, CDR2 SYGVNS. V lost 5 bases, J lost 3 bases, and 10 bases lay in between. The CDR3 is 13 amino acids. The CDR3 DNA reads as TGTGCCAGCAGTATTGACAGGTACTATGGCTACACCTTC. This encodes CASSIDRYYGYTF.

The chain joins TRBV5-1 to TRBJ2-7; D not certain. The CDR3 has 13 residues. Germline V gene sequence: CDR1 SGHRS, CDR2 YFSETQ. Trimming pared 0 bases from V and 4 bases from J, leaving 8 bases between. CDR3 DNA: TGCGCCAGCAGCTTGGACCCGATTTACGAGCAGTACTTC. Its protein is CASSLDPIYEQYF.

Only one count was recorded for this clone. The rearrangement links TRBV4-2 to TRBJ1-2; no firm D call. Germline-derived CDR1 and CDR2 are LGHNA and YNFKEQ. This CDR3 spans 15 amino acids. Between the trimmed V and J ends, which lost 0 bases and 7 bases, there was a span of 15 bases. CDR3 bases: TGTGCCAGCAGCCAAGATACCCACAGCGGTAGTGGCTACACCTTC. As protein: CASSQDTHSGSGYTF.

The V and J genes are TRBV6-6 and TRBJ1-1; possible D gene TRBD1, 6 bases. The CDR3 sequence is 14 residues long. The germline V gene encodes CDR1 MNHNY and CDR2 SVGAGI (reference sequence). The V and J ends lost 5 bases and 5 bases respectively, with 15 bases between them. Here the CDR3 reads CASSPQGILTEAFF. DNA for the CDR3: TGTGCCAGCAGTCCACAGGGCATACTGACTGAAGCTTTCTTT.

This clone appeared a few times. The chain carries TRBV6-5 and TRBJ2-2; tentatively, D is TRBD1 (5 bases). The CDR3 contains 13 residues. Germline V gene sequence: CDR1 MNHEY, CDR2 SVGAGI. Between the trimmed V and J ends, which lost 4 bases and 5 bases, there was a span of 8 bases. The CDR3 region is CASSLTETGELFF. In DNA form, the CDR3 reads TGTGCCAGCAGTTTGACAGAGACCGGGGAGCTGTTTTTT.

The V gene is TRBV7-9, the J gene TRBJ2-5; 10 bases are a match to TRBD1. V trimming: 5 bases; J trimming: 2 bases; junction bases outside the gene matches: 2. CDR3 length: 14 residues. The germline gives CDR1 SEHNR, CDR2 FQNEAQ (reference sequence). CDR3 sequence (DNA): TGTGCCAGCAGCCTGGACAGGGGGCAAGAGACCCAGTACTTC. Its protein is CASSLDRGQETQYF.

The rearrangement uses TRBV15 and TRBJ1-1; D remains unclear. The V gene lost 0 bases and the J gene lost 1 base, with 12 bases spanning the gap. Germline CDR1 LNHNV, CDR2 YYDKDF (reference sequence). This CDR3 has 16 amino acids. The CDR3 bases are TGTGCCACCAGCAGAGATCCGCGGCAGTGGAACACTGAAGCTTTCTTT. As protein: CATSRDPRQWNTEAFF.

V is TRBV9 and J is TRBJ2-3; TRBD2 matches at 7 bases. The V segment lost 5 bases and the J segment 0 bases; nucleotides outside the gene matches: 9. CDR1 SGDLS and CDR2 YYNGEE come from the germline V gene. The CDR3 spans 16 residues. CDR3 coding DNA: TGTGCCAGCAGTTCCGGGCTAGCGGCTAGCACAGATACGCAGTATTTT. Translating it yields CASSSGLAASTDTQYF.